This T cell receptor (beta chain) was retrieved from a study of blood T cell repertoires in COVID-19. Profiling relied on immunoSEQ multiplex PCR, and the TCRdb table lists in-frame clones only, not all of them. This repertoire shows 100,000 to 150,000 clones, about three quarters found once; its top ten account for more than 0.65%. Per the germline V gene, CDR1 is SGHRS and CDR2 is YFSETQ. The length of the CDR3 is 16 residues. V lost 0 bases to trimming and J lost 3 bases, with 12 bases between them. The source material was peripheral blood. The rearrangement uses TRBV5-1 and TRBJ1-4; D unresolved. The receptor comes from a human donor with acute or convalescent COVID-19. The donor label of this sample is uncertain. CDR3 residues: CASSLGSGRSNEKLFF. As DNA, the CDR3 is TGCGCCAGCAGCTTGGGCTCCGGGAGGTCTAATGAAAAACTGTTTTTT.